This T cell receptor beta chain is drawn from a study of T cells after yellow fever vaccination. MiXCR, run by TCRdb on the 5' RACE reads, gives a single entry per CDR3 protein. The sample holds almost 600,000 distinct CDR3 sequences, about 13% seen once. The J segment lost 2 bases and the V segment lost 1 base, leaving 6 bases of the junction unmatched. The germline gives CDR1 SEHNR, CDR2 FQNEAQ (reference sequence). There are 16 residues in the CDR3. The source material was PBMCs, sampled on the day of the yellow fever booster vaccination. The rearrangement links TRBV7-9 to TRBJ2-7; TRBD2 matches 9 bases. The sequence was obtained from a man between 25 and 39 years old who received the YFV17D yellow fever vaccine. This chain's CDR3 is CASSLGSSGTAYEQYF. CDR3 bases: TGTGCCAGCAGCTTAGGCTCTAGCGGGACCGCCTACGAGCAGTACTTC.